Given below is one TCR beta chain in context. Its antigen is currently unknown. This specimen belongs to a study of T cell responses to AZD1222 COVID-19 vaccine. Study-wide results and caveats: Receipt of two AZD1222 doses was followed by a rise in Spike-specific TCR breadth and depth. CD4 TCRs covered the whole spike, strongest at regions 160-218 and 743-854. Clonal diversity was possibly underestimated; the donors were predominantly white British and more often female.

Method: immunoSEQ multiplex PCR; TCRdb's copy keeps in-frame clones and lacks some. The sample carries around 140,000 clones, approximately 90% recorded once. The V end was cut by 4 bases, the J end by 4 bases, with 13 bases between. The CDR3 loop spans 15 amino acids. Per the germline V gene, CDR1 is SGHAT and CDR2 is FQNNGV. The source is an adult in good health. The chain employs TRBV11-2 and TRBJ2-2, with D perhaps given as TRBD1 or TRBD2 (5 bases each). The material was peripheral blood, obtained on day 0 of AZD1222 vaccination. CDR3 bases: TGTGCCAGCAGCTCGGTTGGGGCGGGCACCGGGGAGCTGTTTTTT. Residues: CASSSVGAGTGELFF.